This is a list of T cell receptor beta chains from one sample in a study of CD8+CD57+ T cells in acquired aplastic anemia. TCRdb re-derived calls from the reads in MiXCR, one entry per CDR3 protein. The table has about 190,000 distinct CDR3 sequences, about 53% seen once. Material for sequencing was sorted CD4+, CD8+, or CD8+CD57+ T cells (not recorded which) from PBMCs. The receptors shown here come from a human donor in good health, serving as a control. The CDR3 runs from the conserved cysteine through the conserved F or W. The D gene is left open where the match is weak. Some rows have no size entry. The others give once, few or many, or a class for an expanded clone.

size	length	V	D	J	DNA	CDR3
.	18	TRBV2	TRBD2	TRBJ2-2	TGTGCCAGCAGTCATAGACTAGCGGGGGCCGCGAACACCGGGGAGCTGTTTTTT	CASSHRLAGAANTGELFF
many	14	TRBV7-8	.	TRBJ1-1	TGTGCCAGCAGCTCCCGAGACCTGAACACTGAAGCTTTCTTT	CASSSRDLNTEAFF
.	13	TRBV20-1	.	TRBJ1-5	TGCAGTGCAAGAGTGGGGGGCAATCAGCCCCAGCATTTT	CSARVGGNQPQHF
.	11	TRBV29-1	.	TRBJ1-2	TGCAGCGGGAACCTTCTCTATGGCTACACCTTC	CSGNLLYGYTF
.	14	TRBV7-6	.	TRBJ2-2	TGTGCCAGCAGCTTAGGGAGGAACACCGGGGAGCTGCTTTTT	CASSLGRNTGELLF
.	16	TRBV10-1	TRBD2	TRBJ2-2	TGCGCCAGCAGTGAGTCGTCTAGCGGGAGTACCGGGGAGCTGTTTTTT	CASSESSSGSTGELFF
many	14	TRBV7-2	.	TRBJ2-7	TGTGCCAGCAGCTTAGTCGGGAACTCCTACGAGCAGTACTTC	CASSLVGNSYEQYF
.	11	TRBV9	.	TRBJ2-1	TGTGCCAGCAGCGTTGGCCTCAAGCAGTTCTTC	CASSVGLKQFF
.	17	TRBV19	.	TRBJ2-1	TGTGCCAGTAGTATGGAGTGGGCGGGGCGACCTTACAATGAGCAGTTCTTC	CASSMEWAGRPYNEQFF
many	15	TRBV7-2	TRBD2	TRBJ2-7	TGTGCCAGCAGCTTAGCAGCGGGGGGTTTCTACGAGCAGTACTTC	CASSLAAGGFYEQYF
.	16	TRBV5-1	.	TRBJ2-5	TGCGCCAGCAGCCCGGAGGGTAGGGGGGTTCAAGAGACCCAGTACTTC	CASSPEGRGVQETQYF
many	15	TRBV7-2	TRBD2	TRBJ2-7	TGTGCCAGCAGCTTAGAAGCGGGGGGGCCCTACGAGCAGTACTTC	CASSLEAGGPYEQYF
many	15	TRBV9	TRBD2	TRBJ2-7	TGTGCCAGCAGCGTAGAAGCGGGGGGAGGTTACGAGCAGTACTTC	CASSVEAGGGYEQYF
many	15	TRBV5-1	.	TRBJ1-2	TGCGCCAGCAGCTTAGGTGGGGCGCGGGGCTATGGCTACACCTTC	CASSLGGARGYGYTF
many	12	TRBV10-3	.	TRBJ1-2	TGTGCCATCAACGTGGAAGGGAATGGCTACACCTTC	CAINVEGNGYTF
.	16	TRBV2	.	TRBJ2-7	TGTGCCAGCAGCTTGGGGGATAGGGGCCCGGAAGGTGAGCAGTACTTC	CASSLGDRGPEGEQYF
.	14	TRBV18	.	TRBJ1-1	TGTGCCAGCTCATCTGAATTGACAGACACTGAAGCTTTCTTT	CASSSELTDTEAFF
few	14	TRBV9	.	TRBJ1-5	TGTGCCAGCAGCGCAACGGGAGCGGGCCAGCCCCAGCATTTT	CASSATGAGQPQHF
.	14	TRBV7-9	.	TRBJ1-1	TGTGCCAGCAGCCCCCTCCAGGGGCCTATTGAAGCTTTCTTT	CASSPLQGPIEAFF
.	14	TRBV7-9	.	TRBJ2-5	TGTGCCAGCAGCCAATCAGGGAGGAAAGAGACCCAGTACTTC	CASSQSGRKETQYF
many	14	TRBV27	.	TRBJ2-7	TGTGCCAGCAGTTCCACACAACTATCCTACGAGCAGTACTTC	CASSSTQLSYEQYF
.	14	TRBV6-5	.	TRBJ2-7	TGTGCCAGCAGGAGGGGTTTCGGCTTTTACGAGCAGTACTTC	CASRRGFGFYEQYF
.	12	TRBV29-1	TRBD1	TRBJ1-2	TGCAGCGTAGATGGGACAGGGTGGGGCTACACCTTC	CSVDGTGWGYTF
.	11	TRBV20-1	.	TRBJ2-5	TGCAGTGCGGACAGCGAAGAGACCCAGTACTTC	CSADSEETQYF
.	12	TRBV20-1	.	TRBJ2-5	TGCAGTGCTAGAGATCTGACGGGGACCCAGTACTTC	CSARDLTGTQYF
.	15	TRBV10-2	.	TRBJ2-7	TGCGCCAGCAACGCCGGGACCGCTTCTTACTACGAGCAGTACTTC	CASNAGTASYYEQYF
.	13	TRBV5-1	.	TRBJ2-3	TGCGCCAGCAGCGTCAGAAGCACAGATACGCAGTATTTT	CASSVRSTDTQYF
.	15	TRBV7-2	.	TRBJ2-6	TGTGCCAGCAGCTTATTCCTCGTAGGGGCCAACGTCCTGACTTTC	CASSLFLVGANVLTF
.	13	TRBV20-1	.	TRBJ2-5	TGCAGTGCTAGGCGGGACTTCCAAGAGACCCAGTACTTC	CSARRDFQETQYF
.	17	TRBV24-1	TRBD2	TRBJ2-3	TGTGCCACCAGTGATCCGGGGACTAGCGGGACCACAGATACGCAGTATTTT	CATSDPGTSGTTDTQYF
many	12	TRBV6-5	TRBD1	TRBJ1-2	TGTGCCAGCAGTCAGGGGGTGGGTGGCTACACCTTC	CASSQGVGGYTF
.	12	TRBV7-2	.	TRBJ2-7	TGTGCCAGCACCCGTGAAGGGTACGAGCAGTACTTC	CASTREGYEQYF
many	12	TRBV20-1	TRBD1	TRBJ2-1	TGCAGTTCCCCGACAGGGGGTGAAGAAAGGTTCTTC	CSSPTGGEERFF
.	11	TRBV19	.	TRBJ1-6	TGTGCCACTTCACAGGACTCACCCCTCCACTTT	CATSQDSPLHF
few	12	TRBV29-1	TRBD1	TRBJ2-7	TGCAGCGTTGAACGCATCAGGGGGGAGCAGTACTTC	CSVERIRGEQYF